This entry describes one T cell receptor (beta chain). Its antigen remains unknown. V gave up 1 base and J gave up 1 base; unmatched junction bases: 3. CDR1 and CDR2 (germline): SGHAT, FQNNGV. This CDR3 spans 16 amino acids. The data were taken from a study of graft-versus-host responses after intestinal transplantation. The data were produced by immunoSEQ multiplex PCR, yet TCRdb's version contains in-frame clones alone and is incomplete. The table records some 93,000 clones, 91% of them present only once. The receptor comes from a human donor who received an intestinal transplant. The sample in question was unstimulated CD8+ T cells sorted from spleen or lymph node cells, obtained before intestinal transplant. The chain has TRBV11-2 and TRBJ2-3; 9 bases align to TRBD1. The DNA for the CDR3 is TGTGCCAGCAGCTTAGGCCGGACAGGGGGCACAGATACGCAGTATTTT. It yields the protein CASSLGRTGGTDTQYF.